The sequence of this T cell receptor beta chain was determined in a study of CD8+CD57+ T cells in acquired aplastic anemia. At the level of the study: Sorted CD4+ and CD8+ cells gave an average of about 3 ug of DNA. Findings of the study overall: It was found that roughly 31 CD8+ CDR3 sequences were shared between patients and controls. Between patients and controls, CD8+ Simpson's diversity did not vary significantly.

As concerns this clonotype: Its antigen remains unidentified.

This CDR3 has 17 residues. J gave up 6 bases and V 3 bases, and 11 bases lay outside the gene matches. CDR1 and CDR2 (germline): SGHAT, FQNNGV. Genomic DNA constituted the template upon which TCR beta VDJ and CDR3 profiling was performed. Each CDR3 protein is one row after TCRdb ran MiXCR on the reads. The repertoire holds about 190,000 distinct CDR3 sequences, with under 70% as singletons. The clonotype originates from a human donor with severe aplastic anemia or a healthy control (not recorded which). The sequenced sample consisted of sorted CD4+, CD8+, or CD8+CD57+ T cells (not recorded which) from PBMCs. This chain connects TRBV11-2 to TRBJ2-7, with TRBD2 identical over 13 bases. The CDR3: CASSLLGLAGTLGEQYF. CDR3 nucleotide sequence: TGTGCCAGCAGCTTGCTGGGACTAGCGGGAACCCTCGGCGAGCAGTACTTC.